The clone carrying this T cell receptor beta chain was found a few times. Its specificity is not known. Germline V gives CDR1 DFQATT, CDR2 SNEGSKA (reference sequence). V lost 1 base and J 0 bases, leaving 10 bases between the germline ends. CDR3 length: 15 residues. These data belong to a study of molecular identifiers for immune sequencing clone quantification. Previously published methods and listed TCR primers were used for the bulk TCR libraries. TCRdb analysed the PCR reads with MiXCR anew, one entry per CDR3 protein. Of about 500,000 distinct CDR3 sequences in the sample, 20% to 25% are singletons; the top ten hold roughly 0.81%. Study conclusions and caveats: Clones above 20 RNA copies contained over 98% of effector molecules but under 1% of naive ones. Researchers reportedly could pick up spiked Jurkat TCR RNA from one cell mixed into about a million naive cells.

In the sort, naive CD8 T cells were defined as CD8+CD4-CCR7+CD45RA+. The sample comprised naive CD8+ T cells from blood, with Jurkat cell RNA spiked in. The subset was: FACS-sorted CD8+CD4-CCR7+CD45RA+ naive T cells. This chain joins TRBV20-1 and TRBJ1-5; D ambiguous. The TCR was taken from a human donor in good health. Some libraries in this study had Jurkat cell RNA spiked in. Here the CDR3 DNA reads TGCAGTGCTAGAGGAGTGGTTATTAGCAATCAGCCCCAGCATTTT. Translation gives CSARGVVISNQPQHF.